This passage covers 29 T cell receptor beta chains from one sample sequenced in a study of Tregs in tolerant kidney transplant recipients. The table came from immunoSEQ multiplex PCR; TCRdb's copy has only in-frame clones and leaves some out. This sample's table has approximately 52,000 clones. The specimen comprised CD4+ T cells from blood, sampled before the transplant. These receptors were taken from a human donor who received a combined kidney and bone marrow transplant.

Comment on this clone: The CDR3 goes on 3 residues after the read ends, and that part is filled in from the germline J gene. V usage is TRBV13 and J usage is TRBJ2-3, with a tentative D call TRBD2 (7 bases). The V and J ends lost 3 bases and 2 bases respectively, with 21 bases between them. Germline CDR1 PRHDT, CDR2 FYEKMQ (reference sequence). The CDR3 has 18 residues. CDR3: CASSLDSGLGFYTDTQYF. The covered CDR3 bases are TGTGCCAGCAGCTTGGACAGTGGACTAGGGTTTTACACAGATACG.

Points on this clone: The read terminates 3 residues before the CDR3 end, so the remaining end is supplied by the germline J gene. The genes are TRBV5-1 and TRBJ2-7; tentative D call: TRBD1 (5 bases). The CDR3 spans 14 residues. Germline V gives CDR1 SGHRS, CDR2 YFSETQ. Trimming shortened V by 2 bases and J by 3 bases, and 12 bases separated the two germline ends. CDR3 protein: CASSFGRVDYEQYF. The CDR3 bases that were read are TGCGCCAGCAGCTTCGGCAGGGTGGACTACGAG.

Turning to this clone: The read comes to an end 3 residues before the CDR3 does, leaving the germline J gene to fill in the end. The V call is TRBV6-2 or TRBV6-3, the J call TRBJ1-1, with 10 bases aligning to TRBD1. Germline CDR1 reads MNHEY; CDR2 reads SVGEGT. The CDR3 contains 16 residues. V lost 6 bases and J lost 1; bases outside the gene matches: 8. The CDR3 sequence is CASSLGWTGGNTEAFF. The sequenced CDR3 bases are TGTGCCAGCAGCCTGGGGTGGACAGGGGGGAACACTGAA.

Remarks on this clone: The read finishes 3 residues shy of the CDR3 end, and the germline J gene is used to complete it. The chain is built from TRBV7-6 and TRBJ2-5; D ambiguous. The CDR3 length is 13 residues. The V gene's germline CDR1 is SGHVS and CDR2 FNYEAQ. Trimming removed 11 bases from V and 2 bases from J, with 15 bases in between. This chain's CDR3 is CAWAPATQETQYF. CDR3 DNA, as far as it was read: TGTGCCTGGGCCCCGGCCACACAAGAGACC.

Comment on this clone: Read data end 3 residues before the CDR3 end; the end is taken from the germline J gene. The genes are TRBV7-2 and TRBJ1-5; TRBD1 agrees at 7 bases. CDR1 and CDR2 from the germline V gene are SGHTA and FQGNSA. The V and J ends lost 1 base and 7 bases, in that order; junction bases with no gene match: 4. This CDR3 has 14 residues. CDR3 DNA (partial): TGTGCCAGCAGCTTAGAATTCAGGGGGCAGCCC. Amino acid sequence: CASSLEFRGQP. The entire CDR3 protein reads CASSLEFRGQPQHF.

A remark on this clone: The CDR3 extends 3 residues past the end of the read, so its final part is completed from the germline J gene. The chain combines TRBV20-1 with TRBJ2-7, with 10 bases fitting TRBD2. Germline V lookup: CDR1 DFQATT, CDR2 SNEGSKA (reference sequence). There are 17 residues in the CDR3. After removal of 3 bases from V and 6 bases from J, the junction contained 17 bases not matched to a gene. The CDR3 is CSARALRASGSLLEQYF. The covered CDR3 bases are TGCAGTGCTAGGGCCTTGAGGGCTAGCGGGAGTCTACTCGAG.

As for this clone: The read gets to within 3 residues of the CDR3 end, and the germline J gene fills in the rest. This chain joins TRBV2 and TRBJ2-5, with TRBD2 matching over 8 bases. Germline CDR1 SNHLY, CDR2 FYNNEI. Trimming removed 7 bases from V and 2 bases from J; junction bases left unmatched: 9. This CDR3 spans 15 amino acids. CDR3 residues: CASTLLSGTQETQYF. Partial CDR3 DNA: TGTGCCAGCACACTACTTAGCGGGACACAAGAGACC.

Note on this clone: The CDR3 end lies 3 residues beyond the end of the read and is filled in from the germline J gene. The chain links TRBV5-1 to TRBJ2-7; 7 bases are shared with TRBD1. The V gene's germline CDR1 is SGHRS and CDR2 YFSETQ. V was clipped by 4 bases and J by 2 bases; unmatched bases: 9. The CDR3 runs to 15 residues. The part of the CDR3 DNA that was read is TGCGCCAGCAGCGCCGCTCCCGGGACAGCCTACGAG. It is translated as CASSAAPGTAYE. The whole CDR3 protein reads CASSAAPGTAYEQYF.

The CDR3 here is CASSLGTGWYEQYF. The sequenced part of the CDR3 DNA is TGTGCCAGCAGCCTCGGGACAGGGTGGTACGAG. This sequence joins TRBV7-9 and TRBJ2-7; 9 positions agree with TRBD1. Read coverage stops 3 residues before the CDR3 terminus; the germline J gene supplies the remainder. This CDR3 region has 14 residues. The ends lost 5 bases at V and 4 bases at J; junction bases unmatched: 6. The germline V gene has CDR1 SEHNR and CDR2 FQNEAQ (reference sequence).

Turning to this clone: The read is 3 residues too short to cover the CDR3 end, so that end is filled in from the germline J gene. The chain links TRBV10-2 to TRBJ2-1; 7 bases map to TRBD2. The CDR3 runs 18 residues. CDR1 is WSHSY, CDR2 SAAADI, per germline. The V gene end was trimmed by 4 bases and the J gene end by 3 bases; junction bases not matched to a gene: 15. The CDR3 protein is CASSGNDYLAGVYNEQFF. The sequenced part of the CDR3 DNA is TGCGCCAGCAGTGGGAACGACTATTTAGCGGGCGTCTACAATGAG.

On this clone itself: The read stops 3 residues short of the end of the CDR3; the missing end is completed from the germline J gene. This rearrangement joins TRBV7-2 to TRBJ2-7; D is possibly TRBD2 (5 bases). CDR3 length equals 15 residues. V gave up 3 bases and J gave up 3 bases, with 15 bases separating them. Germline CDR1 is SGHTA and CDR2 is FQGNSA. The part of the CDR3 DNA that was read is TGTGCCAGCAGCTTGACTATCGGCGGAAACTACGAG. Its protein product is CASSLTIGGNYE. The complete CDR3 reads CASSLTIGGNYEQYF.

With regard to this clone: The read terminates 3 residues before the CDR3 end, so the remaining end is supplied by the germline J gene. The V call is TRBV6-2 or TRBV6-3, the J call TRBJ2-2; TRBD1 might be the D (6 bases). Per the germline V gene, CDR1 is MNHEY and CDR2 is SVGEGT. The CDR3 is 13 residues long. CDR3 sequence: CATQWGRAGELFF. The sequenced part of the CDR3 DNA is TGTGCTACTCAGTGGGGGCGGGCCGGGGAG.

About this clone: The read terminates 3 residues ahead of where the CDR3 ends, so the germline J gene completes it. J is TRBJ1-2 and V is TRBV7-2; TRBD1 is a possible D gene (6 bases). CDR1 is SGHTA and CDR2 is FQGNSA in the germline V gene. The CDR3 is 14 residues long. V lost 4 bases to trimming and J lost 1 base, with 10 bases between them. Partial CDR3 DNA: TGTGCCAGCAGCTCAAACAGGGATAACTATGGC. Its protein product is CASSSNRDNYG. The full CDR3 protein reads CASSSNRDNYGYTF.

The CDR3 sequence is CSARGAGADYGYTF. The DNA read from the CDR3 is TGCAGTGCTAGAGGTGCGGGGGCGGACTATGGC. The V gene is TRBV20-1, the J gene TRBJ1-2, with a tentative D call TRBD1 (6 bases). The CDR3 end falls 3 residues outside the read, so it is completed with the germline J gene. Trimming cost V 1 base and J 3 bases, with 12 bases left between them. This CDR3 spans 14 amino acids. Per germline, CDR1 DFQATT and CDR2 SNEGSKA (reference sequence).

As concerns this clone: From the germline J gene comes the end of the CDR3, since the read stops 3 residues before it. The chain employs TRBV19 and TRBJ2-1; TRBD2 might be the D (7 bases). V lost 0 bases and J 2 bases, leaving 23 bases between the germline ends. Germline CDR1 and CDR2: LNHDA and SQIVND (reference sequence). This CDR3 has 20 residues. The sequenced CDR3 bases are TGTGCCAGTAGTATAGACCCGAGGGGACATGCTAGCGGTGCCTACAATGAG. Amino acid sequence: CASSIDPRGHASGAYNE. The full CDR3 reads CASSIDPRGHASGAYNEQFF.

Remarks on this clone: The sequence runs out 3 residues before the end of the CDR3; the remainder is reconstructed from the germline J gene. V is TRBV2 and J is TRBJ2-4; maybe TRBD2 (6 bases). This CDR3 is built from 15 residues. Germline V gene lookup returns CDR1 SNHLY and CDR2 FYNNEI. Trimming left V 3 bases short and J 1 base short, with 10 bases between. Incomplete CDR3 DNA: TGTGCCAGCAGTGAGGGTGGGGGGGCCAAAAACATT. Amino acids: CASSEGGGAKNI. The whole CDR3 region reads CASSEGGGAKNIQYF.

Concerning this clone itself: From the germline J gene comes the end of the CDR3, since the read stops 3 residues before it. The chain is built from TRBV20-1 and TRBJ2-3, with 9 positions matching TRBD2. This CDR3 comprises 14 residues. V gave up 5 bases and J gave up 2 bases; unmatched junction bases: 5. CDR1 DFQATT and CDR2 SNEGSKA come from the germline V gene (reference sequence). The CDR3 bases that were read are TGCAGTGCTTATGGCGGGAGGGCCACAGATACG. Its protein is CSAYGGRATDT. The CDR3 reads in full as CSAYGGRATDTQYF.

As regards this clone: The read falls 3 residues short of the CDR3 end, and the missing part is taken from the germline J gene. The chain recombines TRBV5-1 with TRBJ1-6; 9 nucleotides match TRBD1. Per germline, CDR1 SGHRS and CDR2 YFSETQ. The CDR3 is made up of 14 amino acids. V lost 4 bases to trimming and J lost 6 bases; unmatched junction nucleotides: 2. The CDR3 sequence: CASSQGQGNSPLHF. The part of the CDR3 DNA that was read is TGCGCCAGCAGCCAGGGACAGGGTAATTCACCC.

With regard to this clone: The read stops 3 residues short of the end of the CDR3; the missing end is completed from the germline J gene. The chain is built from TRBV5-5 and TRBJ1-1; no firm D call. The ends were cut back, 4 bases at V and 5 bases at J, with 15 bases in the middle. The CDR3 totals 14 residues. Germline-derived CDR1 and CDR2 are SGHKS and YYEKEE (reference sequence). The CDR3 is CASSANRAGTEAFF. The DNA read from the CDR3 is TGTGCCAGCAGCGCCAACAGAGCTGGGACTGAA.

With regard to this clone: The read finishes 3 residues shy of the CDR3 end, and the germline J gene is used to complete it. The genes are TRBV30 and TRBJ2-5; D is uncertain. The CDR3 runs 15 residues. V gave up 0 bases and J gave up 5 bases, with 16 bases separating them. Germline V lookup: CDR1 GTSNPN, CDR2 SVGIG (reference sequence). CDR3 sequence reads: CAWSVRRGIKETQYF. The sequenced part of the CDR3 DNA is TGTGCCTGGAGTGTCAGGCGAGGAATCAAGGAGACC.

A note on this clone: The read is 3 residues too short to cover the CDR3 end, so that end is filled in from the germline J gene. The chain joins TRBV5-1 to TRBJ2-7; 7 bases agree with TRBD1. The CDR3 runs to 14 residues. CDR1 and CDR2 (germline): SGHRS, YFSETQ. The junction had 14 bases not matched to a gene; V was cut back by 9 bases and J by 5 bases. CDR3 sequence: CANLTRQGEHEQYF. The DNA read from the CDR3 is TGCGCCAACCTCACCCGACAGGGAGAACACGAG.

As for this clone: The read finishes 3 residues shy of the CDR3 end, and the germline J gene is used to complete it. This sequence joins TRBV10-3 and TRBJ2-1; the match to TRBD2 covers 10 bases. CDR3 length equals 17 residues. V was clipped by 4 bases and J by 8 bases; unmatched bases: 14. CDR1 and CDR2 from the germline V gene are ENHRY and SYGVKD. CDR3 protein: CAISATHSSGRNDEQFF. The sequenced CDR3 bases are TGTGCCATCAGTGCCACACATTCTAGCGGGAGAAACGATGAG.

A note on this clone: From the germline J gene comes the end of the CDR3, since the read stops 3 residues before it. The chain joins TRBV29-1 to TRBJ1-1; D is uncertain. With 4 bases removed from V and 5 bases from J, the gap between germline ends came to 8 bases. The CDR3 consists of 11 residues. Per germline, CDR1 SQVTM and CDR2 ANQGSEA. Partial CDR3 DNA: TGCAGCGTTGTGAGAAGGACTGAA. Its translation is CSVVRRTE. In full, the CDR3 reads CSVVRRTEAFF.

As for this clone: The read finishes 3 residues shy of the CDR3 end, and the germline J gene is used to complete it. This rearrangement joins TRBV6-2 or TRBV6-3 to TRBJ1-5; TRBD1 matches 9 bases. CDR3 length: 14 amino acids. V gave up 6 bases and J gave up 2 bases; unmatched junction bases: 2. Per the germline V gene, CDR1 is MNHEY and CDR2 is SVGEGT. This chain's CDR3 is CASSWTGGNQPQHF. The CDR3 DNA, read in part, is TGTGCCAGCAGCTGGACAGGGGGCAATCAGCCC.

About this clone: The read halts 3 residues ahead of the CDR3 end, with the missing end drawn from the germline J gene. The rearrangement uses TRBV18 and TRBJ2-1; 14 nucleotides align to TRBD2. Per the germline V gene, CDR1 is KGHSH and CDR2 is LQKENI. The CDR3 loop spans 16 amino acids. V shed 2 bases, J shed 7 bases, and the junction held 4 bases outside the gene matches. The CDR3 DNA, read in part, is TGTGCCAGCTCACCATCGACTAGCGGGAGGGCAAATGAG. It is translated as CASSPSTSGRANE. The full CDR3 protein reads CASSPSTSGRANEQFF.

For this clone: The CDR3 is cut off 3 residues early in the read; its end comes from the germline J gene. V gene TRBV29-1 combines with J gene TRBJ2-3; 10 bases agree with TRBD2. Unmatched junction bases numbered 6, after V lost 4 bases and J lost 5 bases. Germline V lookup: CDR1 SQVTM, CDR2 ANQGSEA. CDR3 length equals 14 residues. The CDR3 spells CSVGWASGGDTQYF. The CDR3 DNA, read in part, is TGCAGCGTTGGGTGGGCTAGCGGGGGAGATACG.

Concerning this clone: The read finishes 3 residues shy of the CDR3 end, and the germline J gene is used to complete it. The chain recombines TRBV7-3 with TRBJ2-1, with D perhaps matching TRBD2 (7 bases). This CDR3 region has 16 residues. Germline CDR1 reads SGHTA; CDR2 reads FQGTGA. V lost 2 bases and J 8 bases, leaving 19 bases between the germline ends. The sequenced CDR3 bases are TGTGCCAGCAGCTTAGTGGGGGCGGGAGCTAGTTATGAG. This translates into CASSLVGAGASYE. The whole CDR3 protein reads CASSLVGAGASYEQFF.

Points on this clone: Read coverage stops 3 residues before the CDR3 terminus; the germline J gene supplies the remainder. The chain uses TRBV5-1 and TRBJ2-7; tentative D call: TRBD2 (5 bases). This CDR3 is 15 amino acids long. Germline V gene lookup returns CDR1 SGHRS and CDR2 YFSETQ. V dropped 3 bases and J dropped 1 base, with 14 bases sitting between them. The CDR3 loop is CASSSPNSVSYEQYF. The CDR3 bases that were read are TGCGCCAGCAGCTCACCTAATAGCGTATCCTACGAG.

A remark on this clone: The read halts 3 residues ahead of the CDR3 end, with the missing end drawn from the germline J gene. The chain has TRBV7-6 and TRBJ2-1; TRBD1 might be the D (5 bases). V lost 5 bases and J lost 5, with 13 bases in between. The CDR3 loop spans 14 amino acids. CDR1 and CDR2 (germline): SGHVS, FNYEAQ. The CDR3 bases that were read are TGTGCCAGCAGCCGAATAGGGGTCCACAATGAG. Its protein is CASSRIGVHNE. In full, the CDR3 reads CASSRIGVHNEQFF.